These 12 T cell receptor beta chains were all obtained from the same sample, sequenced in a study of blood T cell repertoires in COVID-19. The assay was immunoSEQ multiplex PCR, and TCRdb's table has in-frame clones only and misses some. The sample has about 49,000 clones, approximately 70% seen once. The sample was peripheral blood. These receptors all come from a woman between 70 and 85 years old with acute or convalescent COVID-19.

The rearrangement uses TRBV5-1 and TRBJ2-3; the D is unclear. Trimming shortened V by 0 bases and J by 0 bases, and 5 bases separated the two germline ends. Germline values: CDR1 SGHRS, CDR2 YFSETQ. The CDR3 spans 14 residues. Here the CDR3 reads CASSLAQSTDTQYF. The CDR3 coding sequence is TGCGCCAGCAGCTTGGCACAGAGCACAGATACGCAGTATTTT.

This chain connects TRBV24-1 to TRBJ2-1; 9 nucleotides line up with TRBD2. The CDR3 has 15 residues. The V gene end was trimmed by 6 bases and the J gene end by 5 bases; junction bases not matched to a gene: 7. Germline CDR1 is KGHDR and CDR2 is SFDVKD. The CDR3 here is CATSSSGSRNNEQFF. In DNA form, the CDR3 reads TGTGCCACCAGTAGTAGCGGGAGTAGAAACAATGAGCAGTTCTTC.

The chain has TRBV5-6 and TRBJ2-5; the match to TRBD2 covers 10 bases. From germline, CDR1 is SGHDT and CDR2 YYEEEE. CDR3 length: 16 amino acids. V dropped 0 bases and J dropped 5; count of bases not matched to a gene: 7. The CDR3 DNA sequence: TGTGCCAGCAGCTTGGAGCGGGGGGGCCTTGGGGAGACCCAGTACTTC. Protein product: CASSLERGGLGETQYF.

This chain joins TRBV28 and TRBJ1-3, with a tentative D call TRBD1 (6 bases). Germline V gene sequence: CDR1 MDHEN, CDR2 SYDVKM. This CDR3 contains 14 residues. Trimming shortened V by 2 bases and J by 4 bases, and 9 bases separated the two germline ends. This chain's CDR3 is CASSLAGAGNTIYF. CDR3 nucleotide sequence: TGTGCCAGCAGTTTAGCAGGGGCCGGAAACACCATATATTTT.

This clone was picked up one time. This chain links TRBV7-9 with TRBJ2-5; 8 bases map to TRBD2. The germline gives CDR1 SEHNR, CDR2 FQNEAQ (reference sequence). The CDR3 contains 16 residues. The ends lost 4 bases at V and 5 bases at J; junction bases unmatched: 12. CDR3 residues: CASSSPRDGGVETQYF. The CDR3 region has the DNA TGTGCCAGCAGCTCCCCCCGTGACGGGGGGGTGGAGACCCAGTACTTC.

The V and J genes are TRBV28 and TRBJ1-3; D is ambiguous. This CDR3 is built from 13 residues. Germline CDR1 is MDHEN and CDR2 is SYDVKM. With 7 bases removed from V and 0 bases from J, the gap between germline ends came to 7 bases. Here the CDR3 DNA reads TGTGCCAGCATTCAACTCTCTGGAAACACCATATATTTT. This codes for CASIQLSGNTIYF. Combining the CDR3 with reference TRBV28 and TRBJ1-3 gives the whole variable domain DVKVTQSSRYLVKRTGEKVFLECVQDMDHENMFWYRQDPGLGLRLIYFSYDVKMKEKGDIPEGYSVSREKKERFSLILESASTNQTSMYLCASIQLSGNTIYFGEGSWLTVV.

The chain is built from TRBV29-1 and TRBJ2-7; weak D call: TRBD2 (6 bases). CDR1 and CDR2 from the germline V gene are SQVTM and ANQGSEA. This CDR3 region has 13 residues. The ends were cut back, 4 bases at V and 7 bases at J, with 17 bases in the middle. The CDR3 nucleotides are TGCAGCGTTGTTGGCGGGACCGCCGGAGAGCAGTACTTC. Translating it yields CSVVGGTAGEQYF.

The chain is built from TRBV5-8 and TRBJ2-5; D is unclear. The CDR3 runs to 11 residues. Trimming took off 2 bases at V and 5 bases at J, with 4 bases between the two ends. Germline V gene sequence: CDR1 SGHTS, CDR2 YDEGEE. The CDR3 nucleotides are TGTGCCAGCAGCTTCGTGGAGACCCAGTACTTC. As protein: CASSFVETQYF. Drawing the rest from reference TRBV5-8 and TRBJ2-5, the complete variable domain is EAGVTQSPTHLIKTRGQQATLRCSPISGHTSVYWYQQALGLGLQFLLWYDEGEERNRGNFPPRFSGRQFPNYSSELNVNALELEDSALYLCASSFVETQYFGPGTRLLVL.

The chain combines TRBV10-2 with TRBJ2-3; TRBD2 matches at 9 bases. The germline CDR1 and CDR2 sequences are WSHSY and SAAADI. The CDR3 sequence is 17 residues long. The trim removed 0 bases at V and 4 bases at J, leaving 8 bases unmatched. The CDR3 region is CASSESGAGGPSDTQYF. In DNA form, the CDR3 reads TGCGCCAGCAGTGAGTCAGGCGCGGGGGGGCCATCAGATACGCAGTATTTT.

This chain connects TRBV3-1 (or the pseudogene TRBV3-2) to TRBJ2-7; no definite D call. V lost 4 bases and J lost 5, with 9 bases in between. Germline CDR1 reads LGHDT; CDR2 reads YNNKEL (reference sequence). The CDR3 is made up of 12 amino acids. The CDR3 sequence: CASSPRHHEQYF. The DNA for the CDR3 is TGTGCCAGCAGCCCCCGACATCACGAGCAGTACTTC.

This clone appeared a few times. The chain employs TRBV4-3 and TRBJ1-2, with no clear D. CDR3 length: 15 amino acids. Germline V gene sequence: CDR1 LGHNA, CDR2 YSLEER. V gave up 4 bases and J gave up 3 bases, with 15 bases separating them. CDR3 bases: TGCGCCAGCAGCCCGGAGGTTGGGAGTCACTATGGCTACACCTTC. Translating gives CASSPEVGSHYGYTF.

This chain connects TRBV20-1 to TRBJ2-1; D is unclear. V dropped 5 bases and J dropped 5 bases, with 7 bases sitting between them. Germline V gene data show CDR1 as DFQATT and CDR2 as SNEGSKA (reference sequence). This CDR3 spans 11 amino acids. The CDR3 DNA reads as TGCAGTGCTCACACAGACAATGAGCAGTTCTTC. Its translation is CSAHTDNEQFF.